The clone carrying this T cell receptor beta chain was observed a few times. This entry is derived from a study of long-term antiretroviral therapy in people with HIV. Every specimen provided about 0.9-11 million cryopreserved PBMC before DNA extraction took place. Germline CDR1 reads SGHTA; CDR2 reads FQGNSA. The V end was cut by 3 bases, the J end by 10 bases, with 12 bases between. The CDR3 is 12 amino acids. This was the immunoSEQ v3.0 assay at survey level. Here immunoSEQ multiplex PCR was the method, and the copy in TCRdb shows in-frame clones only, minus some. Of 20,000 to 30,000 clones in the sample, 70% to 80% are singletons; the top ten hold 9% to 10%.

The J gene is TRBJ1-2, the V gene TRBV7-2; D remains unclear. This receptor was identified in a middle-aged woman with HIV. The material sequenced was unsorted PBMCs, taken 1.2 years after starting antiretroviral therapy. The DNA of the CDR3 is TGTGCCAGCAGCTTCGGTCCTTCTGACTACACCTTC. It codes for CASSFGPSDYTF.